The 27 T cell receptor beta chains below were found in one sample sequenced in a study of T cell responses to AZD1222 COVID-19 vaccine. Sequencing used immunoSEQ multiplex PCR; TCRdb keeps in-frame clones, though not all of them. This repertoire shows some 200,000 clones, approximately 93% found once; its top ten account for 3% to 4%. The input for sequencing was peripheral blood, taken 28 days after the second AZD1222 dose. Receptors were obtained from an adult who received the AZD1222 COVID-19 vaccine.

The chain uses TRBV28 and TRBJ2-1, with D unclear. CDR1 is MDHEN, CDR2 SYDVKM, per germline. The CDR3 is 17 residues long. V was shortened by 4 bases and J by 2 bases, with 18 bases between the two germline ends. In DNA form, the CDR3 reads TGTGCCAGCAGTTCCCTCGAAGTGGCCAAAGCCTACAATGAGCAGTTCTTC. It specifies CASSSLEVAKAYNEQFF.

V usage is TRBV18 and J usage is TRBJ1-3; 10 bases are a match to TRBD1. This CDR3 spans 19 amino acids. The germline V gene has CDR1 KGHSH and CDR2 LQKENI. V lost 3 bases and J lost 0; bases outside the gene matches: 11. In DNA, the CDR3 is TGTGCCAGCTCACCTGTTCTCGGCGGGACAGGGGCCTCTGGAAACACCATATATTTT. Protein sequence: CASSPVLGGTGASGNTIYF. Full variable domain (outside the CDR3, taken from reference TRBV18 and TRBJ1-3): NAGVMQNPRHLVRRRGQEARLRCSPMKGHSHVYWYRQLPEEGLKFMVYLQKENIIDESGMPKERFSAEFPKEGPSILRIQQVVRGDSAAYFCASSPVLGGTGASGNTIYFGEGSWLTVV.

The chain uses TRBV18 and TRBJ1-3; D perhaps matches TRBD1 (6 bases). The CDR3 sequence is 17 residues long. Trimming cost V 3 bases and J 3 bases, with 18 bases left between them. Germline V gene data show CDR1 as KGHSH and CDR2 as LQKENI. CDR3 amino acids: CASSPDRFLGFGNTIYF. In nucleotides, the CDR3 is TGTGCCAGCTCACCCGACAGGTTCTTGGGTTTTGGAAACACCATATATTTT.

The chain employs TRBV18 and TRBJ2-1; 11 bases are a match to TRBD1. With 5 bases clipped from V and 5 bases from J, the junction kept 11 bases outside the gene matches. This CDR3 is 17 amino acids long. Germline V gives CDR1 KGHSH, CDR2 LQKENI. This chain's CDR3 is CASSKYRDRGADNEQFF. As DNA, the CDR3 is TGTGCCAGCTCAAAATACCGGGACAGGGGGGCGGACAATGAGCAGTTCTTC.

The chain combines TRBV19 with TRBJ1-2; D gene uncertain. With 3 bases removed from V and 8 bases from J, the gap between germline ends came to 10 bases. Germline V gene data show CDR1 as LNHDA and CDR2 as SQIVND (reference sequence). There are 12 residues in the CDR3. The CDR3 sequence: CASSMTRLGYTF. The CDR3 DNA reads as TGTGCCAGTAGTATGACCCGGCTCGGCTACACCTTC.

This clone was recorded a few times. The chain employs TRBV5-5 and TRBJ2-7; 8 bases line up with TRBD1. V shed 4 bases, J shed 4 bases, and the junction held 7 bases outside the gene matches. The CDR3 covers 14 residues. The germline V gene encodes CDR1 SGHKS and CDR2 YYEKEE (reference sequence). CDR3 loop: CASSPQGVSYEQYF. In nucleotides, the CDR3 is TGTGCCAGCAGCCCACAGGGGGTGTCTTACGAGCAGTACTTC.

This chain links TRBV3-1 (or the pseudogene TRBV3-2) with TRBJ1-3; D perhaps matches TRBD1 (6 bases). Trimming shortened V by 2 bases and J by 4 bases, and 12 bases separated the two germline ends. CDR1 and CDR2 (germline): LGHDT, YNNKEL (reference sequence). The CDR3 is made up of 15 amino acids. The CDR3 spells CASSQHGTRGNTIYF. The CDR3 DNA follows: TGTGCCAGCAGCCAACATGGGACAAGGGGAAACACCATATATTTT.

The count of this clone is one. The V and J genes are TRBV5-1 and TRBJ2-7; D gene uncertain. Per the germline V gene, CDR1 is SGHRS and CDR2 is YFSETQ. With 4 bases removed from V and 2 bases from J, the gap between germline ends came to 13 bases. The CDR3 runs 14 residues. CDR3 residues: CASSRVGGPYEQYF. CDR3 bases: TGCGCCAGCAGCCGGGTTGGTGGACCCTACGAGCAGTACTTC.

The V call is TRBV28, the J call TRBJ1-3; D unresolved. Trimming cost V 5 bases and J 8 bases, with 10 bases left between them. The CDR3 length is 12 residues. CDR1 and CDR2 from the germline V gene are MDHEN and SYDVKM. The CDR3 is CASSVLLDTIYF. The CDR3 DNA sequence: TGTGCCAGCAGTGTATTGTTGGACACCATATATTTT. The complete variable domain, with remaining parts taken from reference TRBV28 and TRBJ1-3, reads DVKVTQSSRYLVKRTGEKVFLECVQDMDHENMFWYRQDPGLGLRLIYFSYDVKMKEKGDIPEGYSVSREKKERFSLILESASTNQTSMYLCASSVLLDTIYFGEGSWLTVV.

J is TRBJ2-1 and V is TRBV4-2; TRBD1 matches 8 bases. The CDR3 length is 15 residues. Trimming at V came to 4 bases and at J to 6 bases, leaving 8 bases not matched to a gene. CDR1 and CDR2 from the germline V gene are LGHNA and YNFKEQ. The CDR3 nucleotides are TGTGCCAGCAGCCGGGGGATGACAGGGGTCAATGAGCAGTTCTTC. Translated: CASSRGMTGVNEQFF.

The V and J genes are TRBV28 and TRBJ1-2; D gene unclear. Germline assignment: CDR1 MDHEN and CDR2 SYDVKM. V was shortened by 7 bases and J by 0 bases, with 9 bases between the two germline ends. CDR3 length: 13 residues. The CDR3 nucleotides are TGTGCCAGCAATAGCGGGACTAACTATGGCTACACCTTC. Its translation is CASNSGTNYGYTF.

J is TRBJ1-1 and V is TRBV28; TRBD1 matches 7 bases. The CDR3 runs to 16 residues. Germline V CDR1 and CDR2: MDHEN, SYDVKM. J was trimmed by 0 bases and V by 6 bases; bases with no gene match: 10. The chain's CDR3 is CASRARRGAVNTEAFF. CDR3 DNA: TGTGCCAGCAGGGCGCGCAGGGGGGCCGTGAACACTGAAGCTTTCTTT.

The chain joins TRBV7-2 to TRBJ2-1; 10 nucleotides line up with TRBD2. Trimming removed 2 bases from V and 4 bases from J; junction bases left unmatched: 2. The CDR3 runs to 15 residues. Germline-derived CDR1 and CDR2 are SGHTA and FQGNSA. The CDR3 DNA is TGTGCCAGCAGCTTAACTAGCGGGACGTACAATGAGCAGTTCTTC. It yields the protein CASSLTSGTYNEQFF. Full variable domain (missing parts from reference TRBV7-2 and TRBJ2-1): GAGVSQSPSNKVTEKGKDVELRCDPISGHTALYWYRQSLGQGLEFLIYFQGNSAPDKSGLPSDRFSAERTGGSVSTLTIQRTQQEDSAVYLCASSLTSGTYNEQFFGPGTRLTVL.

In this sample, this clone turned up once. The chain carries TRBV5-1 and TRBJ2-3; TRBD1 aligns across 9 bases. CDR1 and CDR2 (germline): SGHRS, YFSETQ. V was pared by 4 bases and J by 6 bases, with 6 bases of the junction left unmatched. CDR3 length: 14 residues. The CDR3 DNA follows: TGCGCCAGCAGCCGAGGGACAGGGCCCGATACGCAGTATTTT. Residues: CASSRGTGPDTQYF.

J is TRBJ2-6 and V is TRBV2, with D tentatively TRBD2 (6 bases). CDR1 and CDR2 from the germline V gene are SNHLY and FYNNEI. Between the trimmed V and J ends, which lost 6 bases and 0 bases, there was a span of 12 bases. The CDR3 contains 16 residues. In nucleotides, the CDR3 is TGTGCCAGCAGGCGGGAAACACTCTCTGGGGCCAACGTCCTGACTTTC. Translating it yields CASRRETLSGANVLTF.

This chain joins TRBV16 and TRBJ2-7, with 7 nucleotides matching TRBD1. Trimming took 1 base from V and 6 from J; bases not matched to a gene: 9. Germline V CDR1 and CDR2: KGHSY, FQNENV. The CDR3 is 15 residues long. The CDR3 nucleotides read TGTGCCAGCAGCCAATGGACAGGTTATGAATCCGAGCAGTACTTC. It yields the protein CASSQWTGYESEQYF. Using reference TRBV16 and TRBJ2-7 for the parts outside the CDR3, the full variable domain is GEEVAQTPKHLVRGEGQKAKLYCAPIKGHSYVFWYQQVLKNEFKFLISFQNENVFDETGMPKERFSAKCLPNSPCSLEIQATKLEDSAVYFCASSQWTGYESEQYFGPGTRLTVT.

The rearrangement links TRBV30 to TRBJ1-2, with D possibly matching TRBD1 (6 bases). This CDR3 has 11 amino acids. V lost 4 bases, J lost 12 bases, and 15 bases lay in between. CDR1 is GTSNPN, CDR2 SVGIG, per germline (reference sequence). The CDR3 here is CAWKDRSENTF. The CDR3 DNA sequence: TGTGCCTGGAAAGACAGGAGTGAAAACACCTTC.

The J gene is TRBJ2-7, the V gene TRBV27; TRBD1 matches 12 bases. The V gene's germline CDR1 is MNHEY and CDR2 SMNVEV (reference sequence). The CDR3 has 16 amino acids. The V gene end was trimmed by 3 bases and the J gene end by 7 bases; junction bases not matched to a gene: 10. The CDR3 here is CASSFFGTGGFGEQYF. The CDR3, as DNA: TGTGCCAGCAGTTTTTTTGGGACAGGGGGCTTCGGGGAGCAGTACTTC.

J is TRBJ2-3 and V is TRBV5-5; 10 nucleotides agree with TRBD2. CDR1 and CDR2 (germline): SGHKS, YYEKEE (reference sequence). Germline trimming cut 4 bases from V and 0 bases from J; bases unmatched to any gene: 2. The CDR3 has 15 amino acids. CDR3 protein: CASSRLAGSTDTQYF. The CDR3 DNA is TGTGCCAGCAGCCGACTAGCGGGTAGCACAGATACGCAGTATTTT.

The chain carries TRBV11-2 and TRBJ2-3; the D gene is possibly TRBD1 (6 bases). This CDR3 is 15 amino acids long. CDR1 is SGHAT and CDR2 is FQNNGV in the germline V gene. V lost 4 bases and J lost 6, with 17 bases in between. As DNA, the CDR3 is TGTGCCAGCAGCTACCTAAGGGGGTCAGGGGATACGCAGTATTTT. Protein product: CASSYLRGSGDTQYF.

The sample holds one count of this clone. The gene calls are TRBV18 and TRBJ2-2; TRBD2 aligns across 7 bases. Losses at the gene ends were 8 bases for V and 0 bases for J; bases not matched to a gene: 6. Per germline, CDR1 KGHSH and CDR2 LQKENI. This CDR3 is 15 amino acids long. The CDR3 nucleotides read TGTGCCAGCCCCTCCAGCGGGACGAACACCGGGGAGCTGTTTTTT. Residues: CASPSSGTNTGELFF.

J is TRBJ1-6 and V is TRBV2; no definite D call. CDR1 is SNHLY, CDR2 FYNNEI, per germline. V lost 7 bases and J 10 bases, leaving 20 bases between the germline ends. The CDR3 contains 15 residues. The CDR3 is CASNLEGGSGSPLHF. CDR3 coding DNA: TGTGCCAGCAACCTCGAAGGAGGGTCGGGCTCACCCCTCCACTTT.

V gene TRBV28 combines with J gene TRBJ1-2; weak D call: TRBD1 (6 bases). In germline, CDR1 is MDHEN, CDR2 SYDVKM. CDR3 length: 21 residues. Trimming shortened V by 1 base and J by 0 bases, and 27 bases separated the two germline ends. DNA for the CDR3: TGTGCCAGCAGTTTATTTGGGAGGATGGGGCGGGGGCCCGATGCTAACTATGGCTACACCTTC. This encodes CASSLFGRMGRGPDANYGYTF.

V is TRBV6-5 and J is TRBJ2-1; D uncertain. This CDR3 has 11 amino acids. Germline V gene lookup returns CDR1 MNHEY and CDR2 SVGAGI. The CDR3 sequence is CATVTYNEQFF. For the CDR3, the DNA is TGTGCTACGGTAACCTACAATGAGCAGTTCTTC.

J is TRBJ2-3 and V is TRBV7-8; D might be TRBD2 (6 bases). The CDR3 loop spans 13 amino acids. Per germline, CDR1 SGHVS and CDR2 FQNEAQ. The V end lost 5 bases, the J end lost 6 bases, and 12 bases lay between the germline ends. CDR3 coding DNA: TGTGCCAGCAGCCGCACTAGCAAGGATACGCAGTATTTT. Protein sequence: CASSRTSKDTQYF.

This chain connects TRBV5-1 to TRBJ2-7; 8 nucleotides agree with TRBD1. This CDR3 region has 15 residues. With V trimmed by 3 bases and J by 1 base, 6 bases remained unmatched. The germline V gene encodes CDR1 SGHRS and CDR2 YFSETQ. The CDR3 loop is CASSSQGALSYEQYF. CDR3 coding DNA: TGCGCCAGCAGCTCTCAGGGGGCGTTATCCTACGAGCAGTACTTC.

The chain joins TRBV6-1 to TRBJ1-1; tentative D call: TRBD1 (5 bases). Germline V gene lookup returns CDR1 MNHNS and CDR2 SASEGT. The CDR3 runs 17 residues. Trimming took off 0 bases at V and 1 base at J, with 15 bases between the two ends. CDR3 in amino acids: CASSEASGWGGNTEAFF. Here the CDR3 DNA reads TGTGCCAGCAGTGAAGCGAGTGGGTGGGGGGGGAACACTGAAGCTTTCTTT.